The 21 T cell receptor beta chains below come from one sample, sequenced in a study of blood T cell repertoires in COVID-19. Data came from immunoSEQ multiplex PCR; TCRdb stores just in-frame clones and leaves some out. The data contain some 100,000 clones, approximately 80% of them singletons. Material for sequencing was peripheral blood. Receptors originate from a woman aged 70-85 years with active or convalescent COVID-19.

The J gene is TRBJ2-5, the V gene TRBV15, with D tentatively TRBD1 (6 bases). Germline assignment: CDR1 LNHNV and CDR2 YYDKDF (reference sequence). V was shortened by 2 bases and J by 3 bases, with 13 bases between the two germline ends. The length of the CDR3 is 15 residues. CDR3: CATSRPSDREETQYF. CDR3 nucleotides: TGTGCCACCAGCAGACCGTCGGACAGAGAAGAGACCCAGTACTTC.

This chain links TRBV5-4 with TRBJ1-1; tentatively, D is TRBD1 (5 bases). The germline V and J ends were trimmed by 4 bases and 6 bases, with 19 bases remaining between them. The germline gives CDR1 SGHNT, CDR2 YYREEE (reference sequence). This CDR3 spans 15 amino acids. In DNA form, the CDR3 reads TGTGCCAGCAGCCCCGCCGCTCAGGGAAGTGCTGAAGCTTTCTTT. Protein sequence: CASSPAAQGSAEAFF.

CDR3: CASSRGQGRPAFF. CDR3 bases: TGTGCCAGCAGCCGGGGACAGGGTCGACCGGCTTTCTTT. The rearrangement uses TRBV11-3 and TRBJ1-1; 9 bases align to TRBD1. The CDR3 length is 13 residues. V shed 5 bases and J 11 bases; nucleotides not matched to a gene: 9. CDR1 and CDR2 (germline): SGHNT, YENEEA.

V is TRBV28 and J is TRBJ1-1; 7 bases map to TRBD1. CDR1 is MDHEN, CDR2 SYDVKM, per germline. This CDR3 has 17 residues. V lost 4 bases, J lost 0 bases, and 11 bases stayed unmatched. CDR3 loop: CASSYSGTAPMNTEAFF. The CDR3 DNA is TGTGCCAGCAGTTACTCTGGGACAGCCCCGATGAACACTGAAGCTTTCTTT.

The V gene is TRBV10-3, the J gene TRBJ2-3; D is perhaps TRBD2 (6 bases). This CDR3 comprises 15 residues. CDR1 ENHRY and CDR2 SYGVKD come from the germline V gene. Deletions cut 4 bases from V and 5 bases from J, with 16 bases between. CDR3: CAISGGRGTEDTQYF. Here the CDR3 DNA reads TGTGCCATCAGTGGGGGTCGGGGGACGGAAGATACGCAGTATTTT.

The rearrangement links TRBV7-9 to TRBJ1-1; maybe TRBD1 (5 bases). CDR1 is SEHNR, CDR2 FQNEAQ, per germline (reference sequence). V lost 3 bases and J 0 bases, leaving 8 bases between the germline ends. The CDR3 runs to 14 residues. CDR3 residues: CASSFTGVNTEAFF. The CDR3 bases are TGTGCCAGCAGCTTTACAGGCGTGAACACTGAAGCTTTCTTT. The full variable domain, in which reference TRBV7-9 and TRBJ1-1 provide the parts outside the CDR3, is DTGVSQNPRHKITKRGQNVTFRCDPISEHNRLYWYRQTLGQGPEFLTYFQNEAQLEKSRLLSDRFSAERPKGSFSTLEIQRTEQGDSAMYLCASSFTGVNTEAFFGQGTRLTVV.

The chain combines TRBV6-5 with TRBJ1-6; D is undetermined. V dropped 8 bases and J dropped 2 bases, with 7 bases sitting between them. The germline V gene has CDR1 MNHEY and CDR2 SVGAGI. The CDR3 runs to 13 residues. This chain's CDR3 is CASQRTYNSPLHF. The CDR3 DNA sequence: TGTGCCAGCCAGCGGACCTATAATTCACCCCTCCACTTT.

V usage is TRBV25-1 and J usage is TRBJ2-1; 10 nucleotides line up with TRBD2. The CDR3 has 14 amino acids. Germline lookup yields CDR1 MGHDK and CDR2 SYGVNS. V dropped 8 bases and J dropped 4; count of bases not matched to a gene: 5. The CDR3 region is CASSRAGGYNEQFF. The CDR3 nucleotides read TGTGCCAGCTCCCGAGCGGGGGGGTACAATGAGCAGTTCTTC.

This clone has just a few counts. The chain combines TRBV7-2 with TRBJ2-3; TRBD2 matches at 9 bases. The CDR3 consists of 17 residues. The trim removed 1 base at V and 2 bases at J, leaving 7 bases unmatched. Germline V CDR1 and CDR2: SGHTA, FQGNSA. The CDR3 spells CASSLGLGGGATDTQYF. The CDR3 DNA sequence: TGTGCCAGCAGCTTAGGCTTGGGCGGGGGGGCCACAGATACGCAGTATTTT.

The chain joins TRBV11-2 to TRBJ1-2; D is unresolved. V lost 5 bases, J lost 11 bases, and 18 bases lay in between. CDR1 and CDR2 (germline): SGHAT, FQNNGV. The length of the CDR3 is 13 residues. The CDR3 DNA reads TGTGCCAGCAGCCTCGGGGAGGGAAACAAGTACACCTTC. As protein: CASSLGEGNKYTF.

The chain couples TRBV18 to TRBJ2-7; maybe TRBD1 (6 bases). With 5 bases removed from V and 1 base from J, the gap between germline ends came to 12 bases. The CDR3 sequence is 14 residues long. Germline V gives CDR1 KGHSH, CDR2 LQKENI. Here the CDR3 DNA reads TGTGCCAGCTCATTCGAGGGGGTTTCCTACGAGCAGTACTTC. The encoded protein is CASSFEGVSYEQYF.

The rearrangement links TRBV27 to TRBJ2-3; D might be TRBD1 (5 bases). Germline assignment: CDR1 MNHEY and CDR2 SMNVEV (reference sequence). This CDR3 comprises 13 residues. Trimming stripped 6 bases from V and 6 bases from J, with 13 bases between. CDR3 nucleotide sequence: TGTGCCAGCAGGTCTACAGGCCGGGATACGCAGTATTTT. As protein: CASRSTGRDTQYF.

The chain has TRBV18 and TRBJ1-1; possible D gene TRBD1, 5 bases. The CDR3 covers 14 residues. V lost 3 bases and J 1 base, leaving 9 bases between the germline ends. The germline gives CDR1 KGHSH, CDR2 LQKENI. The CDR3 DNA is TGTGCCAGCTCACCTTTGGGGGGGAACACTGAAGCTTTCTTT. Amino acids: CASSPLGGNTEAFF.

The V call is TRBV24-1, the J call TRBJ2-1, with D hard to call. CDR3 size: 14 residues. Trimming removed 5 bases at V and 6 bases at J, with 13 bases between. CDR1 is KGHDR, CDR2 SFDVKD, per germline. The CDR3 nucleotides are TGTGCCACCAGTGGTACGTGGGCTCTCAATGAGCAGTTCTTC. This codes for CATSGTWALNEQFF.

This clone was counted a few times. The genes are TRBV2 and TRBJ1-6; D is unresolved. Germline lookup yields CDR1 SNHLY and CDR2 FYNNEI. The CDR3 sequence is 13 residues long. V gave up 4 bases and J gave up 6 bases, with 7 bases separating them. CDR3 amino acids: CASSGEVNSPLHF. The CDR3 DNA is TGTGCCAGCAGTGGTGAGGTTAATTCACCCCTCCACTTT.

The J gene is TRBJ1-5, the V gene TRBV6-6; D call uncertain. The CDR3 length is 15 residues. Trimming pared 0 bases from V and 2 bases from J, leaving 8 bases between. Per germline, CDR1 MNHNY and CDR2 SVGAGI (reference sequence). The CDR3 DNA sequence: TGTGCCAGCAGTTACTCGGCAGGTGGCAATCAGCCCCAGCATTTT. This gives the protein CASSYSAGGNQPQHF.

In its sample, this clone was seen a few times. This chain uses TRBV9 with TRBJ2-7, with 11 bases identical to TRBD1. The CDR3 totals 15 residues. Looked up from germline, CDR1 is SGDLS and CDR2 is YYNGEE. Trimming removed 3 bases from V and 4 bases from J; junction bases left unmatched: 6. The CDR3 DNA is TGTGCCAGCAGCGAGGGGACAGGGGGTTTATACGAGCAGTACTTC. Translation: CASSEGTGGLYEQYF.

The gene calls are TRBV2 and TRBJ1-5, with D unresolved. The CDR3 extends over 13 amino acids. Trimming left V 6 bases short and J 0 bases short, with 6 bases between. Germline V gives CDR1 SNHLY, CDR2 FYNNEI. The CDR3 coding sequence is TGTGCCAGCAGACAGTATAGCAATCAGCCCCAGCATTTT. Amino acids: CASRQYSNQPQHF.

The sample holds one count of this clone. This chain joins TRBV5-4 and TRBJ1-1, with D possibly TRBD1 on 5 matching bases. Trimming removed 4 bases from V and 1 base from J, with 8 bases in between. This CDR3 has 13 residues. Per germline, CDR1 SGHNT and CDR2 YYREEE (reference sequence). The CDR3 loop reads CASSVGQNTEAFF. The CDR3 DNA reads TGTGCCAGCAGCGTCGGACAGAACACTGAAGCTTTCTTT. The full variable domain, in which reference TRBV5-4 and TRBJ1-1 provide the parts outside the CDR3, is ETGVTQSPTHLIKTRGQQVTLRCSSQSGHNTVSWYQQALGQGPQFIFQYYREEENGRGNFPPRFSGLQFPNYSSELNVNALELDDSALYLCASSVGQNTEAFFGQGTRLTVV.

CDR3 amino acids: CASSDGGLIYEQYF. Here the CDR3 DNA reads TGTGCCAGCAGTGACGGTGGACTAATCTACGAGCAGTACTTC. The chain carries TRBV6-1 and TRBJ2-7; weak D call: TRBD2 (6 bases). V was trimmed by 3 bases and J by 3 bases, leaving 12 bases between them. The CDR3 contains 14 residues. Per the germline V gene, CDR1 is MNHNS and CDR2 is SASEGT.

V gene TRBV12-3 or TRBV12-4 combines with J gene TRBJ2-3; 11 bases fit TRBD2. The CDR3 totals 13 residues. V was clipped by 6 bases and J by 8 bases; unmatched bases: 4. The CDR3 nucleotides are TGTGCCAGCAGGCTAGCGGGGGGTGTTACGCAGTATTTT. The encoded protein is CASRLAGGVTQYF.